Listed below are T cell receptor beta chains from one sample, sequenced in a study of shared clonotypes between healthy human individuals. Using immunoSEQ multiplex PCR, the repertoire was profiled, and TCRdb retains in-frame clones only, with some absent. The data hold roughly 1,500,000 clones, with 98% to 99% observed a single time. Input material: naive CD4+ T cells sorted from blood. The receptors were sampled from a young man in good health. The CDR3 runs from the conserved cysteine through the conserved F or W. The D gene is left open where the match is weak. Rows may omit the clone size; those that give it use once, few, many or a size class.

clone_size: NA; j_call: TRBJ2-3; d_call: NA; v_call: TRBV5-1; cdr3_aa: CASSLAPPNADTQYF; cdr3_nt: TGCGCCAGCAGCTTGGCCCCCCCCAATGCAGATACGCAGTATTTT
clone_size: NA; j_call: TRBJ2-7; d_call: TRBD2; v_call: TRBV28; cdr3_aa: CASSRGASGRRNEQYF; cdr3_nt: TGTGCCAGCTCCCGAGGGGCTAGCGGGAGAAGGAACGAGCAGTACTTC
clone_size: NA; j_call: TRBJ1-5; d_call: NA; v_call: TRBV28; cdr3_aa: CASRRDSYNQPQHF; cdr3_nt: TGTGCCAGCAGACGAGACAGTTACAATCAGCCCCAGCATTTT
clone_size: NA; j_call: TRBJ2-7; d_call: TRBD2; v_call: TRBV6-6; cdr3_aa: CASSTRAGGHYYEQYF; cdr3_nt: TGTGCCAGCAGTACAAGGGCGGGGGGGCACTACTACGAGCAGTACTTC
clone_size: NA; j_call: TRBJ2-1; d_call: NA; v_call: TRBV10-1; cdr3_aa: CASSYTPRNEQFF; cdr3_nt: TGCGCCAGCAGTTACACTCCCCGGAATGAGCAGTTCTTC
clone_size: NA; j_call: TRBJ2-1; d_call: TRBD2; v_call: TRBV29-1; cdr3_aa: CSAGLAEPNEQFF; cdr3_nt: TGCAGCGCCGGACTAGCGGAGCCCAATGAGCAGTTCTTC
clone_size: NA; j_call: TRBJ2-3; d_call: NA; v_call: TRBV20-1; cdr3_aa: CSARGTDTQYF; cdr3_nt: TGCAGTGCTAGAGGAACAGATACGCAGTATTTT
clone_size: NA; j_call: TRBJ2-1; d_call: NA; v_call: TRBV27; cdr3_aa: CASSSTPGIGHNEQFF; cdr3_nt: TGTGCCAGCAGTTCGACACCAGGGATCGGGCACAATGAGCAGTTCTTC
clone_size: NA; j_call: TRBJ2-3; d_call: NA; v_call: TRBV29-1; cdr3_aa: CSVKRVVSDTQYF; cdr3_nt: TGCAGCGTTAAGCGGGTAGTGTCAGATACGCAGTATTTT
clone_size: NA; j_call: TRBJ2-2; d_call: TRBD1; v_call: TRBV5-1; cdr3_aa: CASSIDRDTGELFF; cdr3_nt: TGCGCCAGCAGCATCGACAGGGACACCGGGGAGCTGTTTTTT
clone_size: NA; j_call: TRBJ2-3; d_call: TRBD1; v_call: TRBV7-2; cdr3_aa: CASSSNTGGATDTQYF; cdr3_nt: TGTGCCAGCAGCTCGAATACAGGGGGCGCGACAGATACGCAGTATTTT
clone_size: NA; j_call: TRBJ2-3; d_call: TRBD1; v_call: TRBV10-2; cdr3_aa: CASLRDRDRSTDTQYF; cdr3_nt: TGCGCCAGCCTCCGAGACAGGGATAGGAGCACAGATACGCAGTATTTT
clone_size: NA; j_call: TRBJ2-7; d_call: NA; v_call: TRBV7-9; cdr3_aa: CASSLDRPEQYF; cdr3_nt: TGTGCCAGCAGCTTAGACAGGCCCGAGCAGTACTTC
clone_size: once; j_call: TRBJ2-3; d_call: NA; v_call: TRBV2; cdr3_aa: CASSEGAYGAQYF; cdr3_nt: TGTGCCAGCAGTGAAGGGGCATATGGAGCGCAGTATTTT
clone_size: NA; j_call: TRBJ2-1; d_call: NA; v_call: TRBV27; cdr3_aa: CASSLENGNEQFF; cdr3_nt: TGTGCCAGCAGTTTAGAAAACGGCAATGAGCAGTTCTTC
clone_size: NA; j_call: TRBJ1-5; d_call: NA; v_call: TRBV10-3; cdr3_aa: CAISESRAHQPQHF; cdr3_nt: TGTGCCATCAGTGAGTCTCGAGCCCATCAGCCCCAGCATTTT
clone_size: NA; j_call: TRBJ2-5; d_call: NA; v_call: TRBV6-6; cdr3_aa: CASSYSVGGSETQYF; cdr3_nt: TGTGCCAGCAGTTACTCGGTAGGGGGATCAGAGACCCAGTACTTC
clone_size: NA; j_call: TRBJ2-1; d_call: NA; v_call: TRBV4-3; cdr3_aa: CASSQAGTLYNEQFF; cdr3_nt: TGCGCCAGCAGCCAAGCGGGGACTCTATACAATGAGCAGTTCTTC
clone_size: once; j_call: TRBJ2-7; d_call: NA; v_call: TRBV13; cdr3_aa: CASSLGDRTVRREQYF; cdr3_nt: TGTGCCAGCAGCTTAGGGGACCGGACGGTTCGTAGGGAGCAGTACTTC
clone_size: NA; j_call: TRBJ2-2; d_call: TRBD2; v_call: TRBV10-3; cdr3_aa: CAISESGASGTGELFF; cdr3_nt: TGTGCCATCAGTGAGTCCGGGGCTAGCGGGACCGGGGAGCTGTTTTTT
clone_size: NA; j_call: TRBJ2-3; d_call: NA; v_call: TRBV4-3; cdr3_aa: CASSRFRGGTDTQYF; cdr3_nt: TGCGCCAGCAGCCGTTTCCGTGGGGGCACAGATACGCAGTATTTT
clone_size: once; j_call: TRBJ2-2; d_call: NA; v_call: TRBV10-1; cdr3_aa: CASSPRPNTGELFF; cdr3_nt: TGCGCCAGCAGTCCCAGGCCGAACACCGGGGAGCTGTTTTTT
clone_size: NA; j_call: TRBJ2-1; d_call: TRBD2; v_call: TRBV11-2; cdr3_aa: CASSLVGSLAGGSYNEQFF; cdr3_nt: TGTGCCAGCAGCTTAGTCGGGAGCCTAGCGGGAGGGAGTTACAATGAGCAGTTCTTC
clone_size: NA; j_call: TRBJ1-5; d_call: NA; v_call: TRBV4-1; cdr3_aa: CASRQVGEGTNQPQHF; cdr3_nt: TGCGCCAGCAGACAAGTAGGTGAGGGGACCAATCAGCCCCAGCATTTT
clone_size: once; j_call: TRBJ2-5; d_call: NA; v_call: TRBV2; cdr3_aa: CASDPVGGRSETQYF; cdr3_nt: TGTGCCAGCGACCCCGTGGGGGGCCGATCGGAGACCCAGTACTTC
clone_size: NA; j_call: TRBJ2-1; d_call: NA; v_call: TRBV11-3; cdr3_aa: CASSRLSNEQFF; cdr3_nt: TGTGCCAGCAGCCGATTATCCAATGAGCAGTTCTTC
clone_size: NA; j_call: TRBJ1-5; d_call: NA; v_call: TRBV11-2; cdr3_aa: CASSLDLGSNQPQHF; cdr3_nt: TGTGCCAGCAGCTTAGATTTGGGGTCTAATCAGCCCCAGCATTTT
clone_size: NA; j_call: TRBJ2-1; d_call: NA; v_call: TRBV27; cdr3_aa: CASLSLGRVGDEQFF; cdr3_nt: TGTGCCAGCCTCTCCCTCGGGAGAGTTGGTGATGAGCAGTTCTTC
clone_size: NA; j_call: TRBJ1-1; d_call: NA; v_call: TRBV14; cdr3_aa: CASSQATGRLEAFF; cdr3_nt: TGTGCCAGCAGCCAAGCTACAGGGCGCTTAGAGGCTTTCTTT
clone_size: once; j_call: TRBJ2-1; d_call: NA; v_call: TRBV14; cdr3_aa: CASSQIRSSYNEQFF; cdr3_nt: TGTGCCAGCAGCCAAATACGGAGCTCCTACAATGAGCAGTTCTTC
clone_size: NA; j_call: TRBJ2-3; d_call: NA; v_call: TRBV28; cdr3_aa: CASSFVGRDTQYF; cdr3_nt: TGTGCCAGCAGTTTTGTGGGCCGAGATACGCAGTATTTT
clone_size: NA; j_call: TRBJ2-1; d_call: NA; v_call: TRBV11-2; cdr3_aa: CASSAVTLSKNYNEQFF; cdr3_nt: TGTGCCAGCAGCGCGGTTACGCTTAGCAAGAACTACAATGAGCAGTTCTTC
clone_size: NA; j_call: TRBJ2-3; d_call: NA; v_call: TRBV10-2; cdr3_aa: CASTPQDRTQYF; cdr3_nt: TGCGCCAGTACTCCACAGGATCGGACGCAGTATTTT
clone_size: once; j_call: TRBJ2-3; d_call: TRBD2; v_call: TRBV2; cdr3_aa: CASSEASGSRADTQYF; cdr3_nt: TGTGCCAGCAGTGAGGCTAGCGGGAGCCGGGCAGATACGCAGTATTTT
clone_size: once; j_call: TRBJ2-4; d_call: NA; v_call: TRBV6-1; cdr3_aa: CASYTEGYIQYF; cdr3_nt: TGTGCCAGCTATACTGAGGGGTATATTCAGTACTTC
clone_size: NA; j_call: TRBJ2-6; d_call: NA; v_call: TRBV5-1; cdr3_aa: CASSMAGLPGRDGANVLTF; cdr3_nt: TGCGCCAGCAGCATGGCTGGTCTCCCAGGGCGGGACGGGGCCAACGTCCTGACTTTC
clone_size: NA; j_call: TRBJ2-7; d_call: TRBD1; v_call: TRBV10-1; cdr3_aa: CASSPGQVGTYEQYF; cdr3_nt: TGCGCCAGCAGCCCCGGACAGGTGGGAACTTACGAGCAGTACTTC
clone_size: NA; j_call: TRBJ2-2; d_call: NA; v_call: TRBV5-5; cdr3_aa: CASSPGTANTGELFF; cdr3_nt: TGTGCCAGCAGCCCGGGGACGGCGAACACCGGGGAGCTGTTTTTT
clone_size: NA; j_call: TRBJ2-7; d_call: TRBD1; v_call: TRBV7-8; cdr3_aa: CASSLVPRDRDYEQYF; cdr3_nt: TGTGCCAGCAGCTTAGTACCCCGGGACAGAGATTACGAGCAGTACTTC
clone_size: once; j_call: TRBJ1-1; d_call: NA; v_call: TRBV18; cdr3_aa: CASSPPGPGTTTEAFF; cdr3_nt: TGTGCCAGCTCACCACCGGGCCCCGGGACAACCACTGAAGCTTTCTTT
clone_size: NA; j_call: TRBJ2-7; d_call: NA; v_call: TRBV5-1; cdr3_aa: CASSLGAASDSYEQYF; cdr3_nt: TGCGCCAGCAGCTTGGGTGCGGCTAGCGACTCCTACGAGCAGTACTTC
clone_size: once; j_call: TRBJ2-5; d_call: TRBD2; v_call: TRBV5-1; cdr3_aa: CASSLNAGGVETQYF; cdr3_nt: TGCGCCAGCAGCTTGAACGCGGGAGGAGTAGAGACCCAGTACTTC
clone_size: NA; j_call: TRBJ2-5; d_call: TRBD2; v_call: TRBV29-1; cdr3_aa: CSLRTSGFETQYF; cdr3_nt: TGCAGCCTCCGGACTAGCGGGTTTGAGACCCAGTACTTC
clone_size: NA; j_call: TRBJ1-2; d_call: NA; v_call: TRBV28; cdr3_aa: CASSLFQVFYGYTF; cdr3_nt: TGTGCCAGCAGTTTATTCCAGGTGTTCTATGGCTACACCTTC
clone_size: NA; j_call: TRBJ1-4; d_call: NA; v_call: TRBV5-4; cdr3_aa: CASSLGEGYNEKLFF; cdr3_nt: TGTGCCAGCAGCTTGGGAGAGGGTTATAATGAAAAACTGTTTTTT
clone_size: NA; j_call: TRBJ1-2; d_call: NA; v_call: TRBV5-1; cdr3_aa: CASSLRDSYGYTF; cdr3_nt: TGCGCCAGCAGCTTGAGAGACAGCTATGGCTACACCTTC
clone_size: NA; j_call: TRBJ2-3; d_call: TRBD2; v_call: TRBV7-9; cdr3_aa: CASSLRLAGDPDTQYF; cdr3_nt: TGTGCCAGCAGCCTTAGACTAGCGGGAGATCCAGATACGCAGTATTTT
clone_size: NA; j_call: TRBJ2-7; d_call: NA; v_call: TRBV6-5; cdr3_aa: CASSYSGPLDEQYF; cdr3_nt: TGTGCCAGCAGTTACTCGGGACCCCTTGACGAGCAGTACTTC
clone_size: NA; j_call: TRBJ2-5; d_call: TRBD2; v_call: TRBV4-1; cdr3_aa: CASSQDSPGLGFGTQYF; cdr3_nt: TGCGCCAGCAGCCAAGATTCCCCGGGACTAGGTTTCGGGACCCAGTACTTC
clone_size: NA; j_call: TRBJ2-7; d_call: TRBD2; v_call: TRBV14; cdr3_aa: CASSPSAGGGYEQYF; cdr3_nt: TGTGCCAGCAGCCCATCGGCGGGAGGGGGCTACGAGCAGTACTTC
clone_size: NA; j_call: TRBJ2-5; d_call: TRBD2; v_call: TRBV19; cdr3_aa: CASSPHSGVYQETQYF; cdr3_nt: TGTGCCAGTAGTCCCCACAGCGGGGTGTACCAAGAGACCCAGTACTTC
clone_size: NA; j_call: TRBJ1-5; d_call: NA; v_call: TRBV7-8; cdr3_aa: CASSLREGSNQPQHF; cdr3_nt: TGTGCCAGCAGCTTAAGGGAGGGCAGCAATCAGCCCCAGCATTTT
clone_size: NA; j_call: TRBJ2-3; d_call: NA; v_call: TRBV5-4; cdr3_aa: CASSSATGTMATQYF; cdr3_nt: TGTGCCAGCAGCTCGGCAACTGGGACAATGGCTACGCAGTATTTT
clone_size: NA; j_call: TRBJ2-3; d_call: NA; v_call: TRBV7-9; cdr3_aa: CASISRGSEGTDTQYF; cdr3_nt: TGTGCCAGCATCTCGAGGGGTAGCGAAGGCACAGATACGCAGTATTTT
clone_size: NA; j_call: TRBJ1-1; d_call: NA; v_call: TRBV6-1; cdr3_aa: CASSEAKGVSTEAFF; cdr3_nt: TGTGCCAGCAGTGAAGCAAAGGGGGTTAGCACTGAAGCTTTCTTT
clone_size: NA; j_call: TRBJ2-7; d_call: NA; v_call: TRBV7-9; cdr3_aa: CASSSRGDSGEQYF; cdr3_nt: TGTGCCAGCAGCTCCAGGGGCGATTCGGGTGAGCAGTACTTC